The next 16 T cell receptor beta chains were all read from a single sample in a study of T cell repertoires in cytomegalovirus infection. Antigen specificity for these receptors is unknown. TCRdb called the reads again in MiXCR, with one record for every CDR3 protein. In the table there are approximately 910,000 distinct CDR3 sequences, under 40% of which are singletons. Sequencing used cultured CD8+ T cells from PBMCs, obtained from culture after CMV antigen stimulation. These TCRs come from a human donor in good health (CMV status not recorded). Some clones in this sample may be carry-over from other donors' samples.

This clonotype was counted many times. The V gene is TRBV7-6, the J gene TRBJ1-5, with D possibly TRBD1 on 5 matching bases. Germline lookup yields CDR1 SGHVS and CDR2 FNYEAQ. Trimming removed 5 bases at V and 2 bases at J, with 13 bases between. The CDR3 sequence is 15 residues long. CDR3 sequence reads: CASSPTADGNQPQHF. The CDR3 DNA sequence: TGTGCCAGCAGCCCGACAGCGGATGGCAATCAGCCCCAGCATTTT. The variable domain in full, completed from reference TRBV7-6 and TRBJ1-5, reads GAGVSQSPRYKVTKRGQDVALRCDPISGHVSLYWYRQALGQGPEFLTYFNYEAQQDKSGLPNDRFSAERPEGSISTLTIQRTEQRDSAMYRCASSPTADGNQPQHFGDGTRLSIL.

This rearrangement joins TRBV15 to TRBJ1-5; no firm D call. V was shortened by 0 bases and J by 3 bases, with 9 bases between the two germline ends. Germline assignment: CDR1 LNHNV and CDR2 YYDKDF (reference sequence). The CDR3 loop spans 15 amino acids. CDR3 amino acids: CATSRDLGVNQPQHF. In nucleotides, the CDR3 is TGTGCCACCAGCAGAGATCTTGGGGTCAATCAGCCCCAGCATTTT.

This clonotype is a singleton in its sample. V gene TRBV14 combines with J gene TRBJ2-2; TRBD1 agrees at 9 bases. The CDR3 is made up of 16 amino acids. The V gene end was trimmed by 3 bases and the J gene end by 6 bases; junction bases not matched to a gene: 8. Per the germline V gene, CDR1 is SGHDN and CDR2 is FVKESK. The DNA of the CDR3 is TGTGCCAGCAGCCAGCCCCGGGACAGGGTCGCCGGGGAGCTGTTTTTT. This sequence encodes CASSQPRDRVAGELFF.

This clonotype was found a few times. V and J are TRBV6-5 and TRBJ2-2; 10 nucleotides align to TRBD1. The V gene end was trimmed by 4 bases and the J gene end by 0 bases; junction bases not matched to a gene: 5. Germline-derived CDR1 and CDR2 are MNHEY and SVGAGI. This CDR3 is 17 amino acids long. The CDR3 sequence is CASSWDRGYSNTGELFF. As DNA, the CDR3 is TGTGCCAGCAGTTGGGACAGGGGCTATTCGAACACCGGGGAGCTGTTTTTT.

The chain employs TRBV18 and TRBJ2-5; TRBD1 matches 7 bases. The CDR3 spans 16 residues. V shed 3 bases and J 4 bases; nucleotides not matched to a gene: 11. Looked up from germline, CDR1 is KGHSH and CDR2 is LQKENI. CDR3 in DNA: TGTGCCAGCTCACCCCCGGACAGGTTGGATTCAGAGACCCAGTACTTC. This codes for CASSPPDRLDSETQYF.

Of note for this clonotype: A read error is possible here, since a much larger clone lies one base away. The chain combines TRBV7-2 with TRBJ1-6; D gene uncertain. This CDR3 is built from 14 residues. Germline loops: CDR1 SGHTA, CDR2 FQGNSA. CDR3 sequence (DNA): TGTGTCAGCAGCCCCTCCGGGTTAGGGTCACCCCTCCACTTT. It is translated as CVSSPSGLGSPLHF.

This chain uses TRBV27 with TRBJ1-2, with D perhaps matching TRBD1 (5 bases). Trimming took 3 bases from V and 6 from J, leaving 11 bases between them. CDR1 MNHEY and CDR2 SMNVEV come from the germline V gene (reference sequence). CDR3 size: 13 residues. CDR3 sequence (DNA): TGTGCCAGCAGTTTGTGGCAGGGAGATGGCTACACCTTC. This gives the protein CASSLWQGDGYTF.

On this clonotype itself: A junction end diverges from the germline sequence, so it may reflect a read error. The genes are TRBV7-9 and TRBJ1-1, with no clear D. Germline lookup yields CDR1 SEHNR and CDR2 FQNEAQ (reference sequence). CDR3 size: 13 residues. The CDR3 spells CTSSSDWKAEAFF. The CDR3 DNA follows: TGTACCAGCAGCTCGGACTGGAAAGCTGAAGCTTTCTTT.

This chain uses TRBV15 with TRBJ2-7, with D perhaps matching TRBD1 (6 bases). From germline, CDR1 is LNHNV and CDR2 YYDKDF (reference sequence). The V and J ends lost 0 bases and 0 bases respectively, with 9 bases between them. This CDR3 comprises 15 residues. CDR3 DNA sequence: TGTGCCACCAGCAGAGACGGACAGTTCTCCTACGAGCAGTACGTC. It yields the protein CATSRDGQFSYEQYV.

The chain combines TRBV6-5 with TRBJ2-7; D is unresolved. CDR1 and CDR2 from the germline V gene are MNHEY and SVGAGI. The V end lost 3 bases, the J end lost 0 bases, and 15 bases lay between the germline ends. CDR3 length equals 16 residues. The CDR3 region is CASSYSISLISYEQYF. The CDR3 region has the DNA TGTGCCAGCAGTTATTCGATAAGCCTTATCTCCTACGAGCAGTACTTC.

CDR3: CASSARIRGPRGTQYF. DNA of the CDR3: TGTGCCAGTAGTGCTCGGATTCGGGGGCCGAGGGGGACCCAGTACTTC. This chain connects TRBV19 to TRBJ2-5; D may match TRBD1 or TRBD2 (6 bases each). Germline lookup yields CDR1 LNHDA and CDR2 SQIVND (reference sequence). The CDR3 runs to 16 residues. Trimming removed 5 bases at V and 7 bases at J, with 23 bases between.

This clonotype was detected only a few times. V usage is TRBV7-6 and J usage is TRBJ2-5; TRBD1 agrees at 9 bases. J was trimmed by 13 bases and V by 4 bases; bases with no gene match: 7. Germline V CDR1 and CDR2: SGHVS, FNYEAQ. The CDR3 has 12 residues. CDR3 nucleotides: TGTGCCAGCAGCTCAGGGACAGGGTCCGGGTACTTC. Protein product: CASSSGTGSGYF.

This clonotype was seen ten or more times. V is TRBV6-2 or TRBV6-3 and J is TRBJ2-7; D perhaps matches TRBD1 (6 bases). Germline lookup yields CDR1 MNHEY and CDR2 SVGEGT. Trimming removed 8 bases from V and 0 bases from J, with 14 bases in between. The CDR3 is 14 residues long. CDR3 in amino acids: CASAGQSSSYEQYV. Here the CDR3 DNA reads TGTGCCAGCGCCGGACAGAGTAGCTCCTACGAGCAGTACGTC.

The chain joins TRBV9 to TRBJ2-2, with a possible D match to TRBD1 (5 bases). Trimming cost V 2 bases and J 6 bases, with 14 bases left between them. This CDR3 contains 15 residues. Germline V gives CDR1 SGDLS, CDR2 YYNGEE. The CDR3 sequence: CASSVKGRPAGELFF. The CDR3 DNA reads as TGTGCCAGCAGCGTTAAGGGGCGACCAGCCGGGGAGCTGTTTTTT.

The V call is TRBV29-1, the J call TRBJ1-2; D gene unclear. Trimming removed 0 bases from V and 2 bases from J, with 10 bases in between. The CDR3 totals 14 residues. Germline loops: CDR1 SQVTM, CDR2 ANQGSEA. In nucleotides, the CDR3 is TGCAGCGTTGAAGATTGGACCGCGAACTATGGCTACACCTTC. This gives the protein CSVEDWTANYGYTF.

This clonotype was counted at least ten times. This rearrangement joins TRBV12-3 or TRBV12-4 to TRBJ2-2, with 8 bases lining up with TRBD2. This CDR3 is 16 amino acids long. Unmatched junction bases numbered 12, after V lost 6 bases and J lost 6 bases. The CDR3 spells CASRVFGGAVAGELFF. CDR3 bases: TGTGCCAGCAGGGTCTTCGGGGGGGCCGTGGCCGGGGAGCTGTTTTTT.